A selection of T cell receptor beta chains follows, all from one sample in a study of human T cells and chemical hapten exposure. From the 5' RACE reads, TCRdb called clonotypes with MiXCR, one entry per CDR3 protein. Of about 140,000 distinct CDR3 sequences listed, 4.1% are singletons. Receptors were obtained from a female donor in good health. Both conserved end residues are part of each CDR3. D genes are given only for firm matches. Clone size appears in some rows only: once, few, many, or a class for an expanded clone.

v_gene	j_gene	d_gene	abundance	CDR3aa	CDR3nt
TRBV29-1	TRBJ1-4	.	few	CSVRRFQSGKLFF	TGCAGCGTTCGGAGGTTCCAGTCCGGAAAACTGTTTTTT
TRBV30	TRBJ2-1	TRBD2	many	CAWSVGLAGGTLAPNEQFF	TGTGCCTGGAGTGTAGGGCTAGCGGGGGGCACCCTAGCCCCCAATGAGCAGTTCTTC
TRBV6-1	TRBJ2-4	TRBD1	few	CASSPGQGNSAKNIQYF	TGTGCCAGCAGTCCCGGACAGGGAAACTCAGCCAAAAACATTCAGTACTTC
TRBV7-2	TRBJ1-5	.	many	CASSLYMTVGQPQHF	TGTGCCAGCAGCTTATATATGACAGTGGGTCAGCCCCAGCATTTT
TRBV7-9	TRBJ1-1	.	.	CASSLTLGDTEAFF	TGTGCCAGCAGCTTAACCTTGGGGGACACTGAAGCTTTCTTT
TRBV12-3/TRBV12-4	TRBJ1-5	.	many	CASTPRRGQPQHF	TGTGCCAGCACCCCTCGCAGGGGACAGCCCCAGCATTTT
TRBV5-1	TRBJ1-5	.	many	CASSCRQQLKRQDNSNQPQHF	TGCGCCAGCAGCTGCCGCCAGCAGCTTAAAAGACAGGACAATAGCAATCAGCCCCAGCATTTT
TRBV20-1	TRBJ1-6	.	many	CSASGGDNSYNSPLHF	TGCAGTGCTAGTGGAGGGGACAATTCCTATAATTCACCCCTCCACTTT
TRBV5-4	TRBJ2-3	TRBD2	many	CASSLFRGGQDTQYF	TGTGCCAGCAGCCTCTTCCGGGGGGGCCAAGATACGCAGTATTTT
TRBV30	TRBJ1-1	.	many	CAWSSFLRAGGFNTEAFF	TGTGCCTGGAGCTCCTTCCTCAGGGCGGGGGGGTTCAACACTGAAGCTTTCTTT
TRBV19	TRBJ1-6	TRBD1	many	CASSGQGAGNSPLHF	TGTGCCAGTAGCGGACAGGGGGCAGGGAATTCACCCCTCCACTTT
TRBV7-2	TRBJ1-6	.	.	CASSLYGPGSPLHF	TGTGCCAGCAGCTTATACGGTCCTGGTTCACCCCTCCACTTT
TRBV10-3	TRBJ2-3	TRBD2	many	CAISETASGGGTDTQYF	TGTGCCATCAGTGAAACGGCTAGCGGGGGGGGCACAGATACGCAGTATTTT
TRBV7-2	TRBJ2-1	TRBD2	.	CASSLRAGRGNEQFF	TGTGCCAGCAGCCTTCGGGCAGGGAGGGGCAATGAGCAGTTCTTC
TRBV25-1	TRBJ2-1	.	many	CASTLGRGQDYNEQFF	TGTGCCAGCACCCTGGGGAGGGGGCAGGACTACAATGAGCAGTTCTTC
TRBV18	TRBJ2-7	TRBD1	many	CASSPPGQGVYEQYF	TGTGCCAGCTCACCACCTGGACAGGGGGTCTACGAGCAGTACTTC
TRBV20-1	TRBJ2-2	TRBD1	many	CSARTGGGTGELFF	TGCAGTGCTCGGACAGGGGGAGGGACCGGGGAGCTGTTTTTT
TRBV5-1	TRBJ2-1	.	many	CASSLIGARGNEQFF	TGCGCCAGCAGCTTGATTGGGGCGAGGGGGAATGAGCAGTTCTTC
TRBV11-2	TRBJ1-2	.	few	CASSLFGGVDGYTF	TGTGCCAGCAGCTTATTTGGTGGGGTCGATGGCTACACCTTC
TRBV20-1	TRBJ2-3	TRBD2	many	CSAQTSGGTDTQYF	TGCAGTGCTCAGACTAGCGGGGGCACAGATACGCAGTATTTT
TRBV6-6	TRBJ2-3	TRBD2	.	CASSYSTGGSPSTDTQYF	TGTGCCAGCAGTTACTCGACGGGGGGATCCCCTAGCACAGATACGCAGTATTTT
TRBV5-1	TRBJ2-1	TRBD2	many	CASSPGLAGGINEQFF	TGCGCCAGCAGCCCGGGACTAGCGGGGGGGATCAATGAGCAGTTCTTC
TRBV12-3/TRBV12-4	TRBJ1-3	.	few	CASSFAGVGNTIYF	TGTGCCAGCAGTTTTGCGGGAGTGGGAAACACCATATATTTT